This entry lists 3 T cell receptor beta chains sequenced from one sample in a study of blood T cell repertoires in COVID-19. Assay: immunoSEQ multiplex PCR; the TCRdb copy retains only in-frame clones and omits some. Among 120,000 to 150,000 clones listed, about 85% were seen once. Sequencing was carried out using peripheral blood. The origin of the receptors is a human donor in a cohort sampled during active COVID-19.

The chain couples TRBV5-6 to TRBJ2-3; 14 nucleotides align to TRBD2. The length of the CDR3 is 13 residues. V gave up 10 bases and J gave up 11 bases; unmatched junction bases: 9. CDR1 and CDR2 from the germline V gene are SGHDT and YYEEEE. The CDR3 DNA is TGTGCCTCGGCAGGACTAGCGGGGGGTAGGCAGTATTTT. Translated: CASAGLAGGRQYF.

The rearrangement joins TRBV7-2 to TRBJ1-3, with TRBD1 matching 8 bases. V was clipped by 5 bases and J by 0 bases; unmatched bases: 9. The CDR3 covers 17 residues. Germline V gives CDR1 SGHTA, CDR2 FQGNSA. This CDR3 is CASSGRDRPISGNTIYF. Written as DNA, the CDR3 is TGTGCCAGCAGCGGTCGGGACAGGCCGATCTCTGGAAACACCATATATTTT.

The CDR3 is CASSLGGTFSGNTIYF. The DNA for the CDR3 is TGCGCCAGCAGCCTGGGGGGGACTTTCTCTGGAAACACCATATATTTT. The gene calls are TRBV4-1 and TRBJ1-3; D is perhaps TRBD1 (5 bases). V lost 4 bases and J lost 0, with 13 bases in between. Germline loops: CDR1 MGHRA, CDR2 YSYEKL. The CDR3 extends over 16 amino acids.